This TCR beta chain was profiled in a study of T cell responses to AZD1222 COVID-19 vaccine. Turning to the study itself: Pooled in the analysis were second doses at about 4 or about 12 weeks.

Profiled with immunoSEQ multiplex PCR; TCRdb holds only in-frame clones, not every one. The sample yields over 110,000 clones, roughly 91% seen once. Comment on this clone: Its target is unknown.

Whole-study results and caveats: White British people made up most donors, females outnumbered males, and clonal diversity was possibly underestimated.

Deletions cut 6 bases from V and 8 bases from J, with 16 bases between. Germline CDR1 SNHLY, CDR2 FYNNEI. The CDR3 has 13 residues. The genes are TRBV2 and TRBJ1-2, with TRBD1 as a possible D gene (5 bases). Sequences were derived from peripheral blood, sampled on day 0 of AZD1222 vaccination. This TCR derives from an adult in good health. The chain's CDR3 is CASSPEGGGGYTF. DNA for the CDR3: TGTGCCAGCAGCCCCGAGGGCGGGGGGGGCTACACCTTC.